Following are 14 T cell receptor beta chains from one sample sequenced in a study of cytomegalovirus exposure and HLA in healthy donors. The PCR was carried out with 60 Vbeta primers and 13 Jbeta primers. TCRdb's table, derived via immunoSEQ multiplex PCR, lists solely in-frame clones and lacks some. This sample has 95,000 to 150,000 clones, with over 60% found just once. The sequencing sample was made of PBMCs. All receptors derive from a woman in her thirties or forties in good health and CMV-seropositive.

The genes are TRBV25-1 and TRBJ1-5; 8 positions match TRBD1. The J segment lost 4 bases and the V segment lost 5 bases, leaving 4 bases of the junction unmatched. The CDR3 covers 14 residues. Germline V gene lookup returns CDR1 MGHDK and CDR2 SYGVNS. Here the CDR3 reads CASSQTGGNQPQHF. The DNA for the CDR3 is TGTGCCAGCAGTCAAACAGGGGGAAATCAGCCCCAGCATTTT.

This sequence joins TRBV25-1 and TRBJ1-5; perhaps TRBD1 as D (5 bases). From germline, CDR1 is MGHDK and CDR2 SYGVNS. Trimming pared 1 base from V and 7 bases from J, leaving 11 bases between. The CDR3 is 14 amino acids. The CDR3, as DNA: TGTGCCAGCAGTGAATTCAGGGCCCGGCAGCCCCAGCATTTT. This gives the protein CASSEFRARQPQHF.

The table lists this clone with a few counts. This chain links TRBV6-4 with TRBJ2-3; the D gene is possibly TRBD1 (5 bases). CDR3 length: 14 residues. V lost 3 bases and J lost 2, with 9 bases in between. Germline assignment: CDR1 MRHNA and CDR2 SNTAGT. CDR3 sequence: CASSERQFTDTQYF. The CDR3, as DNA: TGTGCCAGCAGTGAAAGACAGTTCACAGATACGCAGTATTTT.

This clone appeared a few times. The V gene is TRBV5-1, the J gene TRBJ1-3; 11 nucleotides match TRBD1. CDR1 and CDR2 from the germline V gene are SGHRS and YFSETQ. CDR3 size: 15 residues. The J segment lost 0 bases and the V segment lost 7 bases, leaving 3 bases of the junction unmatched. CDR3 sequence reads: CASGQGAISGNTIYF. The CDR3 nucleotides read TGCGCCAGCGGACAGGGGGCCATCTCTGGAAACACCATATATTTT.

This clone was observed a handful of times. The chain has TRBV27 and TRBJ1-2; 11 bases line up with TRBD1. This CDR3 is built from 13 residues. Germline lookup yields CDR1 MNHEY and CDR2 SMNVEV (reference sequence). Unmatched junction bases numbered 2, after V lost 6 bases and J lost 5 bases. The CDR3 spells CASSWDRGYGYTF. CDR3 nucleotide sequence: TGTGCCAGCAGCTGGGACAGGGGGTATGGCTACACCTTC.

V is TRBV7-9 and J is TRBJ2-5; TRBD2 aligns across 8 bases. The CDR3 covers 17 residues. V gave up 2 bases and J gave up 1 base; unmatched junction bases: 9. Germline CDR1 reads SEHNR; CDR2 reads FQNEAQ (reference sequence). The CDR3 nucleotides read TGTGCCAGCAGCTTATATACGGGAGGGTTGATCCAAGAGACCCAGTACTTC. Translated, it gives CASSLYTGGLIQETQYF.

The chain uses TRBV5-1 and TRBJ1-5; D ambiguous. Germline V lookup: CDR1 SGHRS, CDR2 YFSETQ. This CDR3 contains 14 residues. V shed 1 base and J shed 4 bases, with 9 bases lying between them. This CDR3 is CASSLLPENQPQHF. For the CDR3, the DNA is TGCGCCAGCAGCTTGTTGCCTGAGAATCAGCCCCAGCATTTT.

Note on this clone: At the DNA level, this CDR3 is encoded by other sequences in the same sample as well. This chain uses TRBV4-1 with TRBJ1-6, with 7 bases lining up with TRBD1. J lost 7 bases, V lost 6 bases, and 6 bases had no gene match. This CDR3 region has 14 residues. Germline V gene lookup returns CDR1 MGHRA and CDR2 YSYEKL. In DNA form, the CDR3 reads TGCGCCAGCAGTCGGACAGGAGCAAATTCACCCCTCCACTTT. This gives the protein CASSRTGANSPLHF.

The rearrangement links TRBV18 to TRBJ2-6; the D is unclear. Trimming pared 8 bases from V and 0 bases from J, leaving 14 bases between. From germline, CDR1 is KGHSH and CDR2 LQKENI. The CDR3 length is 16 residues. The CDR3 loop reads CASAILLASGANVLTF. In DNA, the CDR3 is TGTGCCAGCGCAATCCTTCTGGCCTCTGGGGCCAACGTCCTGACTTTC.

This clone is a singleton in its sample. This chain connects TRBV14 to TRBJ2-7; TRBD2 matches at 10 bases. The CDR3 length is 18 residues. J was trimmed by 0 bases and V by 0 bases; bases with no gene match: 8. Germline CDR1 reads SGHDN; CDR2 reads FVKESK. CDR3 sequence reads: CASSQDSLAGVPSYEQYF. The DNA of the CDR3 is TGTGCCAGCAGCCAAGATTCGCTAGCGGGAGTACCCTCCTACGAGCAGTACTTC.

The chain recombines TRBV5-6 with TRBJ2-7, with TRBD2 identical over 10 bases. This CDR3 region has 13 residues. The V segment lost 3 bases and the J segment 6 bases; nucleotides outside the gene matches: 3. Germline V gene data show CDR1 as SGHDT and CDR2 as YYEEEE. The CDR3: CASSSRTSGEQYF. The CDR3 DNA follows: TGTGCCAGCAGCTCCCGGACTAGCGGCGAGCAGTACTTC.

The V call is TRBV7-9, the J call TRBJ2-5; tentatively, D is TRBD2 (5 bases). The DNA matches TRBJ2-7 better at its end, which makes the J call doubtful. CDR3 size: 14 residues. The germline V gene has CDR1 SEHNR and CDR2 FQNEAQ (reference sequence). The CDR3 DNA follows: TGTGCCAGCAGCTTAGGTGGACTCCTCTACGAGCAGTACTTC. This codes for CASSLGGLLYEQYF.

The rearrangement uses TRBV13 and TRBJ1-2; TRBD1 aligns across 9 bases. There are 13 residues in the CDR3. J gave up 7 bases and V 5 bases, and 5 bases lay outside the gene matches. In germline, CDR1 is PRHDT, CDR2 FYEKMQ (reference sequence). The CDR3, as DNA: TGTGCCAGCAGCGGACAGGGGAAACTTGGCTACACCTTC. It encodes CASSGQGKLGYTF.

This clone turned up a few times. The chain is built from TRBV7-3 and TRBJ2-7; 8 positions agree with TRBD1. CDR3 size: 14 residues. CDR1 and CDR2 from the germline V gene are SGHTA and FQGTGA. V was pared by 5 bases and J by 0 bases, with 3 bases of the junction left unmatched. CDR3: CASSTTGGSYEQYF. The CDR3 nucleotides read TGTGCCAGCAGCACTACAGGGGGCTCCTACGAGCAGTACTTC.